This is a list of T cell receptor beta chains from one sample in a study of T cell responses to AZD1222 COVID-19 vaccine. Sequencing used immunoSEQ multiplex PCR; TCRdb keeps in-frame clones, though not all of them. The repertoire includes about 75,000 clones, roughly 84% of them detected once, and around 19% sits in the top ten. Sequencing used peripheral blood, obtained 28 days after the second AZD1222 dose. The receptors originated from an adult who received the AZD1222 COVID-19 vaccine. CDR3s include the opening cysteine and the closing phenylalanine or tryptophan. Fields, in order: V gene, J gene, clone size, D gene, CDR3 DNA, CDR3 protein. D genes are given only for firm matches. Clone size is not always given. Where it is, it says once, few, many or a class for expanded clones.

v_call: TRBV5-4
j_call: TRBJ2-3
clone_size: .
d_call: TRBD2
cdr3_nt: TGTGCCAGCAGCTTGGACCGGGGGGGCCCTTATACGCAGTATTTT
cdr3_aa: CASSLDRGGPYTQYF

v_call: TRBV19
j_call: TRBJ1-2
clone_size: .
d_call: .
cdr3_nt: TGTGCCAGTAGTACCCTTGCAGGGACGAACTATGGCTACACCTTC
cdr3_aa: CASSTLAGTNYGYTF

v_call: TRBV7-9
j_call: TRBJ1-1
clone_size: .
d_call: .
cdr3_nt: TGTGCCAGCAGCTTGACGGACATGAACACTGAAGCTTTCTTT
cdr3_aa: CASSLTDMNTEAFF

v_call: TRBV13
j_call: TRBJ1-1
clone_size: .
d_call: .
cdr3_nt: TGTGCCAGCAGCTTATCTACTGAAGCTTTCTTT
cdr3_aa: CASSLSTEAFF

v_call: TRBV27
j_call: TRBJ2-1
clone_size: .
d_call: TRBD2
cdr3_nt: TGTGCCAGCAGTTTTTCCGGGCGGGGGGGCTATAGTGAGCAGTTCTTC
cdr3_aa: CASSFSGRGGYSEQFF

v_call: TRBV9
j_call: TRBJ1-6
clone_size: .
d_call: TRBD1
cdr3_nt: TGTGCCAGCAGCGCCGCAGGGGGTAATTCACCCCTCCACTTT
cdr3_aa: CASSAAGGNSPLHF

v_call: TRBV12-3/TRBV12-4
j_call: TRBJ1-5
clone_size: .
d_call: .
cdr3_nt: TGTGCCAGCAGCCAAGCATGGAAGCCCCAGCATTTT
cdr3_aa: CASSQAWKPQHF

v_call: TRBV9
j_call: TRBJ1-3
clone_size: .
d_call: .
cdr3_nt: TGTGCCAGCAGCTTGCGGGACGACTCTGGAAACACCATATATTTT
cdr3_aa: CASSLRDDSGNTIYF

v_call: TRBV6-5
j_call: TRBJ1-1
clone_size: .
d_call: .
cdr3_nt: TGTGCCAGCTTCAGGACTATAAACACTGAAGCTTTCTTT
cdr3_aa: CASFRTINTEAFF

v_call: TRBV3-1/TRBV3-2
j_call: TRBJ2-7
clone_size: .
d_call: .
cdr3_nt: TGTGCCAGCAGCCGGACTGACACCTACGAGCAGTACTTC
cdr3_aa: CASSRTDTYEQYF

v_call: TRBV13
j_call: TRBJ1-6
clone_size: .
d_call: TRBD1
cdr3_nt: TGTGCCAGCAGCCTCAACCCACAGGGGACTAAACCCCTCCACTTT
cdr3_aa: CASSLNPQGTKPLHF

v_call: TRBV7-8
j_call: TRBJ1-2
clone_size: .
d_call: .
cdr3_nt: TGTGCCAGCAGCCCTAGGAAGGGCGGCTACACCTTC
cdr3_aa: CASSPRKGGYTF

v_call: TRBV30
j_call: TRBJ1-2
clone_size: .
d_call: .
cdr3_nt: TGTGCCTGGAGTGTACAGGTCCAGAGCTACACCTTC
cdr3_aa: CAWSVQVQSYTF

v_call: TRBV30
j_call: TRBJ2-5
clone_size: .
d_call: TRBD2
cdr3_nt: TGTGCCTGGACAAGGACTAGCGGGGTATATGAGACCCAGTACTTC
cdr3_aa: CAWTRTSGVYETQYF

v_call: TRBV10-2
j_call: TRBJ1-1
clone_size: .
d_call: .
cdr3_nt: TGCGCCAGCAGTGGATCCTCCCTCGGAAAAGACACTGAAGCTTTCTTT
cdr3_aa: CASSGSSLGKDTEAFF

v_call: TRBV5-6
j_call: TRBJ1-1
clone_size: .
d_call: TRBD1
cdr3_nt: TGTGCCAGCAGCTTGGGGCCACAGGGGCCTGAAGCTTTCTTT
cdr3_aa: CASSLGPQGPEAFF

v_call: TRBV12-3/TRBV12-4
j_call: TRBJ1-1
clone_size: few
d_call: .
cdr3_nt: TGTGCCAGCAGCACCGGGGCTGAAGCTTTCTTT
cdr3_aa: CASSTGAEAFF

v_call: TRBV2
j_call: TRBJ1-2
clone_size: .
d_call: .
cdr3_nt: TGTGCCAGCGGGGACGATGGCTACACCTTC
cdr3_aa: CASGDDGYTF

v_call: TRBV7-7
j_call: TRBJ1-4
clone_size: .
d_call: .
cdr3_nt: TGTGCCAGCAGCTCCAGCGCTTCTAGTGAAAAACTGTTTTTT
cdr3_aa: CASSSSASSEKLFF

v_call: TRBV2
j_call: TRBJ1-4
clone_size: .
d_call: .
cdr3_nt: TGTGCCACCGAGGGGCCACTCCCTAATGAAAAACTGTTTTTT
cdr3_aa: CATEGPLPNEKLFF

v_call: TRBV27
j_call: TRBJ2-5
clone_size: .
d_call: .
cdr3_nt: TGTGCCAGTTGGAGAAAGGGGCCCCAAGAGACCCAGTACTTC
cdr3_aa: CASWRKGPQETQYF

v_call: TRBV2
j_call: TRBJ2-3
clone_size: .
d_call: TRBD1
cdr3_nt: TGTGCCAGCAGCTCCGGGACAGGGGGTCCCGTAGATACGCAGTATTTT
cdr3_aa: CASSSGTGGPVDTQYF

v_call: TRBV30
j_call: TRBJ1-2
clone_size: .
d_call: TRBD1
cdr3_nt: TGTGCCTGGTCAAAAACGGGACAGGGGAACGGCTACACCTTC
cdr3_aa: CAWSKTGQGNGYTF

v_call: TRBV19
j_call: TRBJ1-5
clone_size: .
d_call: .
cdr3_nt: TGTGCCAGTAGTTGGATGGCAGAGTTTAGCAATCAGCCCCAGCATTTT
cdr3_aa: CASSWMAEFSNQPQHF

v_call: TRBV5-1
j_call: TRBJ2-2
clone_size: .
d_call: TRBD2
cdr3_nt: TGCGCCAGCAGCTTGGACCGAGGGGAAAAGCGGGGGCCACCCCGGGAGCTGTTTTTT
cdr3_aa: CASSLDRGEKRGPPRELFF

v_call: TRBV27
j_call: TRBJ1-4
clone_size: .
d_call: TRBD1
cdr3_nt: TGTGCCAGCAGCCACGACAGGGATGAAAAACTGTTTTTT
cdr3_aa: CASSHDRDEKLFF

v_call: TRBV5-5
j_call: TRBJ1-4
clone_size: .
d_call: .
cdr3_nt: TGTGCCAGCAGCTTGTATTTGGTTCCCAATGAAAAACTGTTTTTT
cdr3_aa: CASSLYLVPNEKLFF

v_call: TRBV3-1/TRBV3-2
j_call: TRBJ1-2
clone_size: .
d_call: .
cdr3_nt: TGTGCCAGCAGCCACTTAAGGGACGGCTACACCTTC
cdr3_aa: CASSHLRDGYTF

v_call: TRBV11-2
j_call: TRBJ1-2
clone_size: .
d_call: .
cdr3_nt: TGTGCCAGCAGCCTAAGAAACTATGGCTACACCTTC
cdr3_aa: CASSLRNYGYTF

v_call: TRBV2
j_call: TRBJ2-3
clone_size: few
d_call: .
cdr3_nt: TGTGCCAGCAGTGCGACCTACACAGATACGCAGTATTTT
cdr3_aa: CASSATYTDTQYF

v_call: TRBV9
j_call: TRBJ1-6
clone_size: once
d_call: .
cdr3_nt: TGTGCCAGCAGCGTAGTTCCCGTCCCCTATAATTCACCCCTCCACTTT
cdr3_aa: CASSVVPVPYNSPLHF

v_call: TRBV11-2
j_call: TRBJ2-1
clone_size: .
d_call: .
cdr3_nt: TGTGCCAGCAGCCTACTACGAGCGGGGCAGTTCTTC
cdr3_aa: CASSLLRAGQFF

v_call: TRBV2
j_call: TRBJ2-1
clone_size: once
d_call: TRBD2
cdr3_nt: TGTGCCAGCAGTGATCTCGGGACTAGCATTGCTGAGCAGTTCTTC
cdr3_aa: CASSDLGTSIAEQFF